The clone carrying this TCR beta chain was observed once. One Seattle source followed patients from active infection through their disease course. The data originate from a study of blood T cell repertoires in COVID-19. For the study at large: The cDNA or gDNA used as material had been derived from T cells, B-cell-depleted T cells, or PBMCs.

The CDR3 sequence is 14 residues long. V gave up 7 bases and J gave up 1 base, with 12 bases separating them. Germline CDR1 reads MDHEN; CDR2 reads SYDVKM. Method: immunoSEQ multiplex PCR; TCRdb's copy keeps in-frame clones and lacks some. The table includes over 85,000 clones, about 85% detected once. The clonotype was recovered from a woman aged 80 or over with COVID-19, enrolled during active disease. Sequences were obtained from peripheral blood. This chain connects TRBV28 to TRBJ2-3, with D tentatively TRBD2 (5 bases). CDR3 sequence reads: CASTRRPGTDTQYF. CDR3 nucleotide sequence: TGTGCCAGCACCAGGAGGCCCGGCACAGATACGCAGTATTTT.